Below, 9 T cell receptor beta chains from the same sample are listed, as sequenced in a study of blood T cell repertoires in COVID-19. Clones were sequenced by immunoSEQ multiplex PCR, and TCRdb holds only the in-frame ones, with some missing. The sample has 250,000 to 350,000 clones; 80% to 90% are singletons. Sequencing used peripheral blood. These TCRs come from a man aged 25-45 years with acute or convalescent COVID-19.

The chain couples TRBV6-5 to TRBJ1-4; 9 nucleotides agree with TRBD1. The V and J ends lost 6 bases and 11 bases, in that order; junction bases with no gene match: 10. The CDR3 is made up of 14 amino acids. Looked up from germline, CDR1 is MNHEY and CDR2 is SVGAGI. The CDR3 DNA reads as TGTGCCAGCAGGACAACGGGACAGGGTGGCAAACTGTTTTTT. Its translation: CASRTTGQGGKLFF.

The chain links TRBV21-1 to TRBJ2-3; TRBD2 is taken as the D call from the table, unchecked against the DNA. TRBV21-1 is recorded as a pseudogene. The CDR3 is made up of 21 amino acids. CDR3 sequence (DNA): TGTGCCAGCAGCAAAAGTGGGAATCTTTTGGCGGGAGGGCCCGGGAAGGATACGCAGTATTTT. Protein: CASSKSGNLLAGGPGKDTQYF.

This chain uses TRBV28 with TRBJ2-7; D not certain. The CDR3 loop spans 11 amino acids. Germline loops: CDR1 MDHEN, CDR2 SYDVKM. Deletions cut 3 bases from V and 6 bases from J, with 6 bases between. CDR3 sequence (DNA): TGTGCCAGCAGTTTGAGAACCGAGCAGTACTTC. This codes for CASSLRTEQYF.

The V gene is TRBV5-1, the J gene TRBJ1-1; 9 nucleotides line up with TRBD1. Trimming removed 1 base from V and 3 bases from J; junction bases left unmatched: 7. The CDR3 runs 16 residues. CDR1 and CDR2 (germline): SGHRS, YFSETQ. The CDR3 bases are TGCGCCAGCAGCTTGAGAACAGGGGGCAGGGACACTGAAGCTTTCTTT. It translates to CASSLRTGGRDTEAFF.

The chain is built from TRBV9 and TRBJ2-1; TRBD2 might be the D (6 bases). Germline-derived CDR1 and CDR2 are SGDLS and YYNGEE. V lost 0 bases to trimming and J lost 10 bases, with 20 bases between them. This CDR3 has 16 amino acids. The CDR3 spells CASSVGGSSGVREQFF. The CDR3 bases are TGTGCCAGCAGCGTAGGGGGTAGCTCGGGAGTGAGGGAGCAGTTCTTC.

The chain recombines TRBV5-5 with TRBJ2-6; TRBD1 aligns across 8 bases. CDR3 size: 14 residues. Trimming at V came to 3 bases and at J to 6 bases, leaving 2 bases not matched to a gene. The V gene's germline CDR1 is SGHKS and CDR2 YYEKEE (reference sequence). CDR3 in amino acids: CASSWTGQANVLTF. The CDR3 region has the DNA TGTGCCAGCAGCTGGACAGGGCAGGCCAACGTCCTGACTTTC.

The rearrangement joins TRBV14 to TRBJ2-2; no definite D call. CDR3 length equals 14 residues. V was pared by 4 bases and J by 6 bases, with 12 bases between. CDR1 is SGHDN, CDR2 FVKESK, per germline. CDR3 loop: CASSRTSSAGELFF. The CDR3 nucleotides read TGTGCCAGCAGCCGTACCTCTAGTGCCGGGGAGCTGTTTTTT.

The V and J genes are TRBV28 and TRBJ1-2; D remains unclear. Germline loops: CDR1 MDHEN, CDR2 SYDVKM. The CDR3 is made up of 16 amino acids. V dropped 5 bases and J dropped 0 bases, with 16 bases sitting between them. CDR3 DNA sequence: TGTGCCAGCAGTCCCTCACCGGGATCAGCTAACTATGGCTACACCTTC. This translates into CASSPSPGSANYGYTF.

This chain joins TRBV27 and TRBJ2-5; the match to TRBD2 covers 8 bases. V lost 9 bases to trimming and J lost 2 bases; unmatched junction nucleotides: 8. There are 14 residues in the CDR3. Germline V gene lookup returns CDR1 MNHEY and CDR2 SMNVEV (reference sequence). The CDR3 nucleotides are TGTGCCAGTAGTAGCGGGGAACCGCAAGAGACCCAGTACTTC. It translates to CASSSGEPQETQYF.